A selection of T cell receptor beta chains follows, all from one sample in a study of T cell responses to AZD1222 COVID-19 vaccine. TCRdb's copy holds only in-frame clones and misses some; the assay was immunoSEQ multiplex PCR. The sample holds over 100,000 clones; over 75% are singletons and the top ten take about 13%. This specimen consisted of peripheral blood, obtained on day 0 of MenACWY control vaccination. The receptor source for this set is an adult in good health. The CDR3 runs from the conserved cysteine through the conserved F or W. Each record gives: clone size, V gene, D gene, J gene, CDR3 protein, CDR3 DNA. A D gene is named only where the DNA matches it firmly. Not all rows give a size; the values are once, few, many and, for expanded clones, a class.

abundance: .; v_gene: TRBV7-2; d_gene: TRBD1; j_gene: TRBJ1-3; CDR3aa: CASSSGQGENTIYF; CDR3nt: TGTGCCAGCAGCTCAGGACAGGGCGAAAACACCATATATTTT
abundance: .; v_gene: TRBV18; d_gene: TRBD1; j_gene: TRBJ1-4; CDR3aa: CASSQDRDNEKLFF; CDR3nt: TGTGCCAGCTCACAGGACAGGGATAATGAAAAACTGTTTTTT
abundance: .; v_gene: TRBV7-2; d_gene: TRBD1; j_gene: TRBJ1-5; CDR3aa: CASSLAPNRGLGQPQHF; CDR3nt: TGTGCCAGCAGCTTAGCCCCAAACAGGGGGTTGGGTCAGCCCCAGCATTTT
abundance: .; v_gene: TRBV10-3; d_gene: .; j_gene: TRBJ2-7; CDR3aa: CAISLGPQTYEQYF; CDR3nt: TGTGCCATCAGCTTGGGGCCTCAGACCTACGAGCAGTACTTC
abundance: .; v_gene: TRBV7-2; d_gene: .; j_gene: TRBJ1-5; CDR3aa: CASTLSGRGGRQPQHF; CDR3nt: TGTGCCAGCACCCTCTCCGGCAGGGGAGGTAGGCAGCCCCAGCATTTT
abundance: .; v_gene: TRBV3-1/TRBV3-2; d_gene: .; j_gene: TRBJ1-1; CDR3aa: CASSQGGGAESLEAFF; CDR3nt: TGTGCCAGCAGCCAAGGGGGGGGCGCGGAAAGCCTTGAAGCTTTCTTT
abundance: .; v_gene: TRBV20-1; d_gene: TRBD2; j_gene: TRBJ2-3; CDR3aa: CSASSGPTDTQYF; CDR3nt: TGCAGTGCTAGTAGCGGGCCCACAGATACGCAGTATTTT
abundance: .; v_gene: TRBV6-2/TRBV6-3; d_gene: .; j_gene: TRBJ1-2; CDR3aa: CASSYQLYGYTF; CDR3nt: TGTGCCAGCAGTTACCAACTCTATGGCTACACCTTC
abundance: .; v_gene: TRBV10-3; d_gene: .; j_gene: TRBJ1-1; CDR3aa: CAISEGEPEAFF; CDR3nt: TGTGCCATCAGTGAGGGGGAGCCTGAAGCTTTCTTT
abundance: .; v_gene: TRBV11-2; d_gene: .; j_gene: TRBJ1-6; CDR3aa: CASSLSPQGPNSPLHF; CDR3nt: TGTGCCAGCAGCTTATCCCCACAGGGTCCGAATTCACCCCTCCACTTT
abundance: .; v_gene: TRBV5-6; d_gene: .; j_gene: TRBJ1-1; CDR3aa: CASSLMGEIQNTEAFF; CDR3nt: TGTGCCAGCAGCTTGATGGGGGAAATCCAGAACACTGAAGCTTTCTTT
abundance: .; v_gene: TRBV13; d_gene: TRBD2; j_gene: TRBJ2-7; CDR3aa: CASSFWTSGPYEQYF; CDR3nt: TGTGCCAGCAGCTTTTGGACTAGTGGGCCCTACGAGCAGTACTTC
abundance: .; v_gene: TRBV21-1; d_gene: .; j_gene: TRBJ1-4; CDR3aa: CASSKRCGQPNEKLFF; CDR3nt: TGTGCCAGCAGCAAACGGTGCGGACAGCCTAATGAAAAACTGTTTTTT
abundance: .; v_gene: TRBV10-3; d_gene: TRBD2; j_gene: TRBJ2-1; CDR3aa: CATQLAGGDEQFF; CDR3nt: TGTGCCACCCAACTAGCGGGGGGGGATGAGCAGTTCTTC
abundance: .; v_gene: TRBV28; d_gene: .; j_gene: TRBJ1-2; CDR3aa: CASSYNTERYTF; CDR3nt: TGTGCCAGCAGTTATAATACAGAACGCTACACCTTC
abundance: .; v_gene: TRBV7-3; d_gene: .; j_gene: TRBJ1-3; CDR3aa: CASSLTVDNTIYF; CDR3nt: TGTGCCAGCAGCTTAACGGTGGATAACACCATATATTTT
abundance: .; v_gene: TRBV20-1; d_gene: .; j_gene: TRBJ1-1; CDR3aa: CSASPREAGYTEAFF; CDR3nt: TGCAGTGCTAGTCCCCGTGAGGCAGGCTACACTGAAGCTTTCTTT
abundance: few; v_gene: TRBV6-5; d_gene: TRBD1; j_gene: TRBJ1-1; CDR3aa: CASTVGQGRTEAFF; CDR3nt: TGTGCCAGCACTGTGGGACAGGGAAGAACTGAAGCTTTCTTT
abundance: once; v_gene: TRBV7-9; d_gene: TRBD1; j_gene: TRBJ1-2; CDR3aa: CAITQVGQGARYGYTF; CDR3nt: TGTGCCATAACCCAAGTGGGACAGGGGGCTAGATATGGCTACACCTTC
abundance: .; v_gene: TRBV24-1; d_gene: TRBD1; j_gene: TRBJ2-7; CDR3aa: CAVPGQPPGGYEQYF; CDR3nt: TGTGCCGTGCCGGGACAGCCTCCAGGTGGCTACGAGCAGTACTTC
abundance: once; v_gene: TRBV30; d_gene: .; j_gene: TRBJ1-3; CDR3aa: CAWSVPNTIYF; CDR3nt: TGTGCCTGGAGTGTCCCCAACACCATATATTTT
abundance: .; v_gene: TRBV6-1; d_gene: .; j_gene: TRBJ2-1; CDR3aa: CASSDAYNEQFF; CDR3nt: TGTGCCAGCAGTGACGCGTACAATGAGCAGTTCTTC
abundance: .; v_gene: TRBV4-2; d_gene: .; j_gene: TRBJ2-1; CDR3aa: CASSHSNDGEQFF; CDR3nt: TGTGCCAGCAGCCATTCTAACGACGGTGAGCAGTTCTTC
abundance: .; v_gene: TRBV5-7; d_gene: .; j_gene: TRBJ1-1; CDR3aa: CASSLDVGVSEAFF; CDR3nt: TGTGCCAGCAGCTTGGACGTGGGGGTTTCTGAAGCTTTCTTT
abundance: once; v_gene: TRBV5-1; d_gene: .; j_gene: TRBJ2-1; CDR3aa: CASSFGLQVLNEQFF; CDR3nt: TGCGCCAGCAGCTTCGGACTACAAGTACTCAATGAGCAGTTCTTC
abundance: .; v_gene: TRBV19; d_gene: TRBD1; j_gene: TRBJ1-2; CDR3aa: CATGQGNYGYTF; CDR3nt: TGTGCCACAGGACAGGGTAACTATGGCTACACCTTC
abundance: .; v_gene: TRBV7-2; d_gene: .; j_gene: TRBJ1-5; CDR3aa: CASSFGRNNQPQHF; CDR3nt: TGTGCCAGCAGCTTCGGACGGAACAATCAGCCCCAGCATTTT
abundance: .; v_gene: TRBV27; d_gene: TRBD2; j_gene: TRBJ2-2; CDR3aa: CASSTGLAGGRVAGELFF; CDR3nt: TGTGCCAGCAGCACAGGACTAGCGGGGGGGCGAGTGGCCGGGGAGCTGTTTTTT
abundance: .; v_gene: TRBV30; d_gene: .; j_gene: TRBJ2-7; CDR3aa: CAWSRDGPYEQYF; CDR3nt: TGTGCCTGGAGCCGGGACGGACCCTACGAGCAGTACTTC
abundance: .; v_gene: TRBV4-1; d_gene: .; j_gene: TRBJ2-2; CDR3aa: CASSVHRDYTGELFF; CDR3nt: TGCGCCAGCAGCGTGCACAGGGATTACACCGGGGAGCTGTTTTTT
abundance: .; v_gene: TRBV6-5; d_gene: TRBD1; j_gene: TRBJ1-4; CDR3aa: CASRGTGTGREKLFF; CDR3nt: TGTGCCAGCAGGGGGACGGGGACAGGGAGGGAAAAACTGTTTTTT